The clone carrying this TCR beta chain was picked up a small number of times. The antigen remains unidentified. These data come from a study of identical twins. Healthy Caucasians provided all donations. Germline V gene data show CDR1 as DFQATT and CDR2 as SNEGSKA (reference sequence). This CDR3 is 16 amino acids long. V trimming: 0 bases; J trimming: 4 bases; junction bases outside the gene matches: 6. TCRdb reprocessed the 5' RACE reads with MiXCR, giving one entry per CDR3 protein. The data hold 690,000 or so distinct CDR3 sequences, with 8.5% to 9% observed a single time. General study findings and limits: A partial confounding effect on zero-insertion analyses could come from invariant MAIT and iNKT cells. Insertion counts were lower in abundant cord blood beta clonotypes, a trend that memory repertoires did not show.

These sequences were also reported in another study, on yellow fever vaccine responses in identical twins. That source notes: In identical twins, vaccine T cell responses appeared partly shared and partly individual.

The origin of this receptor is a woman under 30 in good health. J is TRBJ2-2 and V is TRBV20-1; 9 positions agree with TRBD2. The sample consisted of PBMCs. CDR3 in amino acids: CSARDYSGGTTGELFF. The CDR3 bases are TGCAGTGCTAGAGATTACAGCGGGGGGACCACCGGGGAGCTGTTTTTT.